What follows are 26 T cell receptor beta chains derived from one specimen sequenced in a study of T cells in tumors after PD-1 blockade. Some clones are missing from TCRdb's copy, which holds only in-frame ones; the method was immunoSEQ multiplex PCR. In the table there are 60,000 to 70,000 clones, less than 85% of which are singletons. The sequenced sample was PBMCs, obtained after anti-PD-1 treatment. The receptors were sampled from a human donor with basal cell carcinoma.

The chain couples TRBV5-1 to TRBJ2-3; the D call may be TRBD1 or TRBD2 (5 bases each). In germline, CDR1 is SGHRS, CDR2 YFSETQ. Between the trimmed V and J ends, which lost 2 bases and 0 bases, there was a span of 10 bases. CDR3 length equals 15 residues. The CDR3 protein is CASSLGTTSTDTQYF. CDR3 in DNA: TGCGCCAGCAGCTTAGGGACGACTAGCACAGATACGCAGTATTTT.

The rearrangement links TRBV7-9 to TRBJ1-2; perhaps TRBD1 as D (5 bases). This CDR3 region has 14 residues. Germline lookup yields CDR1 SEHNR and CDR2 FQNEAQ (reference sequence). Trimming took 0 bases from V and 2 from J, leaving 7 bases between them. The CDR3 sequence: CASSLAGANYGYTF. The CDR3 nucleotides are TGTGCCAGCAGCTTAGCAGGGGCGAACTATGGCTACACCTTC.

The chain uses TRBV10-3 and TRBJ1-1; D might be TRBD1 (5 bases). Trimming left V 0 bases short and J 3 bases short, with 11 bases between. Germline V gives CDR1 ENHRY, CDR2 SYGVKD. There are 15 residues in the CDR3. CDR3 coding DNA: TGTGCCATCAGTGAGTCTCCGGGGGTGGACACTGAAGCTTTCTTT. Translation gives CAISESPGVDTEAFF.

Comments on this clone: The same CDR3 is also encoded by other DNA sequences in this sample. This chain's CDR3 is CASRGTNTGELFF. The CDR3 DNA follows: TGTGCCAGCAGGGGGACGAACACCGGGGAGCTGTTTTTT. J is TRBJ2-2 and V is TRBV27; D unclear. Germline CDR1 reads MNHEY; CDR2 reads SMNVEV (reference sequence). The V end was cut by 6 bases, the J end by 0 bases, with 5 bases between. CDR3 length: 13 amino acids.

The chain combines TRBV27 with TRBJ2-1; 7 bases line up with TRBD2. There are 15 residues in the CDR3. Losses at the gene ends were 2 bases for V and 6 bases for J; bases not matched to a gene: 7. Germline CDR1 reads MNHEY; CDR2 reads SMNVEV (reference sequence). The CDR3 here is CASSLGTTRSNEQFF. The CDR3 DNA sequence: TGTGCCAGCAGTTTAGGGACTACCCGAAGCAATGAGCAGTTCTTC.

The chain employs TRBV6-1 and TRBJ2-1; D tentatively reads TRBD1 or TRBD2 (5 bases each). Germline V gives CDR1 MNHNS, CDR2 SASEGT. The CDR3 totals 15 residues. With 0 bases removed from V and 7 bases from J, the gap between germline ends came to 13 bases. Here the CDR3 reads CASSEAEGSENEQFF. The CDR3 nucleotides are TGTGCCAGCAGTGAAGCAGAGGGGAGTGAGAATGAGCAGTTCTTC.

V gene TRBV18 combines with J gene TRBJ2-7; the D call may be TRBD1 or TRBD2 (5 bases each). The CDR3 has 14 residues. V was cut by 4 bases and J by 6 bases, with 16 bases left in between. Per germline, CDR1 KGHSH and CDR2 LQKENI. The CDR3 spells CASSLSVGAGEQYF. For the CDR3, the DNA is TGTGCCAGCTCACTTTCAGTTGGGGCGGGCGAGCAGTACTTC.

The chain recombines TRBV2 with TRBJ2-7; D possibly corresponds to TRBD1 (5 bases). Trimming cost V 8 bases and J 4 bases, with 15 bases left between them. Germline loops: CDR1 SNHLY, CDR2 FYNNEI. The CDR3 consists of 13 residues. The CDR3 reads CASRTRFDYEQYF. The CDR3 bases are TGTGCCAGCCGGACACGTTTTGATTACGAGCAGTACTTC.

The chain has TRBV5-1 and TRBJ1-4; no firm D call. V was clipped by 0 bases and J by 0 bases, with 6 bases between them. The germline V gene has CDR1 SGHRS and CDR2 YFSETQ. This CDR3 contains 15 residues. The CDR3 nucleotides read TGCGCCAGCAGCTTGGACAGAGCAACTAATGAAAAACTGTTTTTT. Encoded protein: CASSLDRATNEKLFF. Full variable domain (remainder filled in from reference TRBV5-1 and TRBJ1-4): KAGVTQTPRYLIKTRGQQVTLSCSPISGHRSVSWYQQTPGQGLQFLFEYFSETQRNKGNFPGRFSGRQFSNSRSEMNVSTLELGDSALYLCASSLDRATNEKLFFGSGTQLSVL.

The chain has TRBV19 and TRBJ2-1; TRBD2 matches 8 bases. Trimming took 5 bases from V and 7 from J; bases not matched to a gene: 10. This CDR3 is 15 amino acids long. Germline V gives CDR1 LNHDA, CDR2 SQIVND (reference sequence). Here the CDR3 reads CASSSRGGLRNEQFF. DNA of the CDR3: TGTGCCAGTAGTTCCCGGGGGGGACTAAGAAATGAGCAGTTCTTC.

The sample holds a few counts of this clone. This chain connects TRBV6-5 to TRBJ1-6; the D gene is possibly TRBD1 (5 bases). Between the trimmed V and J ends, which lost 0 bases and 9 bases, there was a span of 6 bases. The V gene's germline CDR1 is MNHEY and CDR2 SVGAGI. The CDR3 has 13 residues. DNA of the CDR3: TGTGCCAGCAGTTACTCGAGGGGTTCACCCCTCCACTTT. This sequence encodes CASSYSRGSPLHF.

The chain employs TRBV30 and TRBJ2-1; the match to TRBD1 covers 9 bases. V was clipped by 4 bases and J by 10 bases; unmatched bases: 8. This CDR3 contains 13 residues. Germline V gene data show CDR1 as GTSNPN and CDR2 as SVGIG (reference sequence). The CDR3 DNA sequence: TGTGCCTGGAATGGACAGGGGATGGGGGAGCAGTTCTTC. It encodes CAWNGQGMGEQFF. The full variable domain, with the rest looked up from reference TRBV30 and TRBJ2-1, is SQTIHQWPATLVQPVGSPLSLECTVEGTSNPNLYWYRQAAGRGLQLLFYSVGIGQISSEVPQNLSASRPQDRQFILSSKKLLLSDSGFYLCAWNGQGMGEQFFGPGTRLTVL.

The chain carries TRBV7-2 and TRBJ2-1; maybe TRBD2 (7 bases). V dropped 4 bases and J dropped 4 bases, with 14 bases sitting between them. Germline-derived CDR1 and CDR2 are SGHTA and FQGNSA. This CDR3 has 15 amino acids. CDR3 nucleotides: TGTGCCAGCAGCTCTCGGAGGGGGGGGTACAATGAGCAGTTCTTC. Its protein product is CASSSRRGGYNEQFF.

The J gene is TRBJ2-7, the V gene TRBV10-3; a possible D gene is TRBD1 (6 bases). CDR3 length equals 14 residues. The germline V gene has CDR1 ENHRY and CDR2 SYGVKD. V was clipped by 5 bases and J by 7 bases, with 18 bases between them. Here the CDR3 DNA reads TGTGCCATCAGTCCTGACAGGACCGAGGGGGAGCAGTACTTC. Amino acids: CAISPDRTEGEQYF.

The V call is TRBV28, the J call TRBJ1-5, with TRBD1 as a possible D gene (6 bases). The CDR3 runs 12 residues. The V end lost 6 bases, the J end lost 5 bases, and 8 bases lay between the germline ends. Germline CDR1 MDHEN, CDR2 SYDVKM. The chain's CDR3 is CASRQGDQPQHF. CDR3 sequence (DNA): TGTGCCAGCAGACAGGGTGATCAGCCCCAGCATTTT.

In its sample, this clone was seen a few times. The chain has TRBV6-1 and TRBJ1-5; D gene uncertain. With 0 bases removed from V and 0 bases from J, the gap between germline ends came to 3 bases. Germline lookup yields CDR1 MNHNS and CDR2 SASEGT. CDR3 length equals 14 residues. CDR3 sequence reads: CASSEAYSNQPQHF. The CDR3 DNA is TGTGCCAGCAGTGAAGCGTATAGCAATCAGCCCCAGCATTTT.

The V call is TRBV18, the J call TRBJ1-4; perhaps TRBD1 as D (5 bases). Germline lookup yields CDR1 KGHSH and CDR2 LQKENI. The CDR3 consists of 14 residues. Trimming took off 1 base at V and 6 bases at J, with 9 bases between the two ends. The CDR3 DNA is TGTGCCAGCTCACCACTTGGGGCAGATGAAAAACTGTTTTTT. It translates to CASSPLGADEKLFF.

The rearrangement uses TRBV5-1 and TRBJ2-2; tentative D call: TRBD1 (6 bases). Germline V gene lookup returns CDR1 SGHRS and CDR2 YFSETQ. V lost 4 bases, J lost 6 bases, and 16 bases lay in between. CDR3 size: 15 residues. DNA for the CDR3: TGCGCCAGCAGCCTACGACAGGTGGGCGCCGGGGAGCTGTTTTTT. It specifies CASSLRQVGAGELFF.

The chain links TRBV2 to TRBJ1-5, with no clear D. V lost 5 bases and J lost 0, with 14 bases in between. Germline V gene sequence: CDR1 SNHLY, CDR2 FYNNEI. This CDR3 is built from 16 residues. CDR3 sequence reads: CASSLGRMVSNQPQHF. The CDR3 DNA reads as TGTGCCAGCAGTCTGGGCAGAATGGTTAGCAATCAGCCCCAGCATTTT.

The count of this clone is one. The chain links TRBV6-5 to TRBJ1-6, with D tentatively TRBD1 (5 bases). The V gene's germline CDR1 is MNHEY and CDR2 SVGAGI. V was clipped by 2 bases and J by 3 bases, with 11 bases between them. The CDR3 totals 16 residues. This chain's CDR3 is CASSYDRPRYNSPLHF. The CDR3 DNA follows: TGTGCCAGCAGTTACGACAGACCACGCTATAATTCACCCCTCCACTTT.

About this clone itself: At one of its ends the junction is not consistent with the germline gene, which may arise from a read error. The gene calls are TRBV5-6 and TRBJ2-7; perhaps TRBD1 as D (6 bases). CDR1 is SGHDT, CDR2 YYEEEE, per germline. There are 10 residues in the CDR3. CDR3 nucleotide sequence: TGTGCCAGCAGCCTACAGGGCTGGCACTTC. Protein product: CASSLQGWHF. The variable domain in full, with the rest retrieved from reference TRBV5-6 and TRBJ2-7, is DAGVTQSPTHLIKTRGQQVTLRCSPKSGHDTVSWYQQALGQGPQFIFQYYEEEERQRGNFPDRFSGHQFPNYSSELNVNALLLGDSALYLCASSLQGWHFGPGTRLTVT.

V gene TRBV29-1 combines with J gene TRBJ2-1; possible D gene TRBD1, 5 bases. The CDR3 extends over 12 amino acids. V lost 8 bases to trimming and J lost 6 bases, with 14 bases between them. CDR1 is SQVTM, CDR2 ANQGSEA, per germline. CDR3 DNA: TGCAGCTCCCGACAGTTCCTCAATGAGCAGTTCTTC. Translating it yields CSSRQFLNEQFF.

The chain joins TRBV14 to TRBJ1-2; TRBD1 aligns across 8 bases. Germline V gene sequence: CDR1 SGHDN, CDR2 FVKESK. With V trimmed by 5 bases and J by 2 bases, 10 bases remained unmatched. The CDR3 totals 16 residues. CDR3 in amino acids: CASSDITGGKNYGYTF. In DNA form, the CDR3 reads TGTGCCAGCAGCGATATTACAGGGGGGAAGAACTATGGCTACACCTTC.

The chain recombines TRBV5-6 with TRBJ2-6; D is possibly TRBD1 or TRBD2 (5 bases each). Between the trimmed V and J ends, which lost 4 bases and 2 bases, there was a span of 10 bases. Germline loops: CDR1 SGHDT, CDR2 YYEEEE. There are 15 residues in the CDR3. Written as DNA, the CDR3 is TGTGCCAGCAGCCTGCTGGGGGCTGGGGCCAACGTCCTGACTTTC. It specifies CASSLLGAGANVLTF.

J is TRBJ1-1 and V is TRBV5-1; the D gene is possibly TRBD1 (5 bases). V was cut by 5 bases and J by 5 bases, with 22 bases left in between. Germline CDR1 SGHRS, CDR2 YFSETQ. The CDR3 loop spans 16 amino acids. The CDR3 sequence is CASSKSVGGGSTEAFF. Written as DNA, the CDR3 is TGCGCCAGCAGTAAATCGGTCGGTGGGGGGTCGACTGAAGCTTTCTTT.

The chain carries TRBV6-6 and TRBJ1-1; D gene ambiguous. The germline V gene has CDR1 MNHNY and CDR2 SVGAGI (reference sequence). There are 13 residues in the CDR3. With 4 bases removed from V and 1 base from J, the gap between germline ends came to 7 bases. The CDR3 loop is CASSFSGNTEAFF. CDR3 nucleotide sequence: TGTGCCAGCAGTTTTTCGGGGAACACTGAAGCTTTCTTT.